This TCR beta chain was identified during a study of T cell changes during pregnancy in multiple sclerosis. CDR1 and CDR2 (germline): LGHNA, YSLEER. The CDR3 runs 15 residues. With 4 bases removed from V and 6 bases from J, the gap between germline ends came to 16 bases. Sequenced by immunoSEQ multiplex PCR; TCRdb stores in-frame clones only, minus some. The data show 15,000 to 20,000 clones, over 70% seen once. The V and J genes are TRBV4-3 and TRBJ2-1; D might be TRBD1 (6 bases). The TCR sequence derives from a female donor in good health, enrolled as a control in a pregnancy study. Source: CD8+ T cells from peripheral blood mononuclear cells, taken after pregnancy. This chain's CDR3 is CASSPDLGAGNEQFF. In nucleotides, the CDR3 is TGCGCCAGCAGCCCTGATTTGGGGGCTGGCAATGAGCAGTTCTTC.